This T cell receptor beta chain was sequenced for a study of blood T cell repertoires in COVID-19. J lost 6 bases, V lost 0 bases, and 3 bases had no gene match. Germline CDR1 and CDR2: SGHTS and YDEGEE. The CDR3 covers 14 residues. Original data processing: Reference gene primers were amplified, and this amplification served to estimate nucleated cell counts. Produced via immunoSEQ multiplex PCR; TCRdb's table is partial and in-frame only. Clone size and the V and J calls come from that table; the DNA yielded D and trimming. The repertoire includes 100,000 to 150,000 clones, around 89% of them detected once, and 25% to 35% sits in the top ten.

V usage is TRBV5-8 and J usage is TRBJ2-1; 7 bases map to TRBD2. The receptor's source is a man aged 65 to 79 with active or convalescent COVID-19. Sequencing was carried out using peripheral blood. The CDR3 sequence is CASSLAGGPNEQFF. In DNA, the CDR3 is TGTGCCAGCAGCTTGGCGGGAGGACCCAATGAGCAGTTCTTC.